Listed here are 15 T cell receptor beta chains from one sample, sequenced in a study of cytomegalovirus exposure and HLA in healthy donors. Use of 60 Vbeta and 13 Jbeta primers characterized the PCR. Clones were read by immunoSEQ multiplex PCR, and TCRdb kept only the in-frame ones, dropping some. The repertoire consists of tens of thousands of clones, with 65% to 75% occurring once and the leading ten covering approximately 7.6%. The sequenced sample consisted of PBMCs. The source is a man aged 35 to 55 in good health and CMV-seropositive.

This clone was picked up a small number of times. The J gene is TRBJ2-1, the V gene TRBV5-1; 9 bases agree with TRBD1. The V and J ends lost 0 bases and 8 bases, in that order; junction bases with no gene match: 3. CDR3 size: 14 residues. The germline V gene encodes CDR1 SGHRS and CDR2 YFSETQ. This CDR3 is CASSLAGDRDEQFF. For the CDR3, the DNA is TGCGCCAGCAGCTTGGCCGGGGACAGGGATGAGCAGTTCTTC.

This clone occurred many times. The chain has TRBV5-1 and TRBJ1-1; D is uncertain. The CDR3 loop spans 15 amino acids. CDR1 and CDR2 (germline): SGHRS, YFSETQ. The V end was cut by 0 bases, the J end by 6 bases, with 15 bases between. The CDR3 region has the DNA TGCGCCAGCAGCTTGGCCCCTTGGAGCGCGTCTGAAGCTTTCTTT. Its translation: CASSLAPWSASEAFF. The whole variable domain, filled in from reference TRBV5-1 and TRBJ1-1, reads KAGVTQTPRYLIKTRGQQVTLSCSPISGHRSVSWYQQTPGQGLQFLFEYFSETQRNKGNFPGRFSGRQFSNSRSEMNVSTLELGDSALYLCASSLAPWSASEAFFGQGTRLTVV.

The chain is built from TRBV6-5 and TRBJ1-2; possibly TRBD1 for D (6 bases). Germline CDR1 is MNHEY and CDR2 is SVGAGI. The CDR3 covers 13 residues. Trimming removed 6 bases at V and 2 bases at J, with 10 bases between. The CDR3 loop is CASRMDRNYGYTF. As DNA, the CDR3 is TGTGCCAGCAGGATGGACAGAAACTATGGCTACACCTTC.

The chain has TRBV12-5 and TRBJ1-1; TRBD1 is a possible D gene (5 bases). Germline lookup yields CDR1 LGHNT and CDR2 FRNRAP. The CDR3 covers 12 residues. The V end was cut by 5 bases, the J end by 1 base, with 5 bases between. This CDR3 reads CASGTGNTEAFF. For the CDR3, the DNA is TGTGCTAGTGGTACAGGGAACACTGAAGCTTTCTTT. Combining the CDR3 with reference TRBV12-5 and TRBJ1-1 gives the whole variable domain DARVTQTPRHKVTEMGQEVTMRCQPILGHNTVFWYRQTMMQGLELLAYFRNRAPLDDSGMPKDRFSAEMPDATLATLKIQPSEPRDSAVYFCASGTGNTEAFFGQGTRLTVV.

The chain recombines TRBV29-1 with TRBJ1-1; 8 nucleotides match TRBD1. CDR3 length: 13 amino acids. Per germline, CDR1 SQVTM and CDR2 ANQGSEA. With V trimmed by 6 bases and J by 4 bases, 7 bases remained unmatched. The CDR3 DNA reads TGCAGCGTCTTACAGGGGGAGGGCACTGAAGCTTTCTTT. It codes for CSVLQGEGTEAFF.

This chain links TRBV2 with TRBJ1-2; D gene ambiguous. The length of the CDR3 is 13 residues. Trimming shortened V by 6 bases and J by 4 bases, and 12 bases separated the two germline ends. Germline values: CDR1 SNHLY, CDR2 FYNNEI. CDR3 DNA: TGTGCCAGCAGGGGCACCCACTTCTATGGCTACACCTTC. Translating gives CASRGTHFYGYTF. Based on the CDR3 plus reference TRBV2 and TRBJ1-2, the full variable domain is EPEVTQTPSHQVTQMGQEVILRCVPISNHLYFYWYRQILGQKVEFLVSFYNNEISEKSEIFDDQFSVERPDGSNFTLKIRSTKLEDSAMYFCASRGTHFYGYTFGSGTRLTVV.

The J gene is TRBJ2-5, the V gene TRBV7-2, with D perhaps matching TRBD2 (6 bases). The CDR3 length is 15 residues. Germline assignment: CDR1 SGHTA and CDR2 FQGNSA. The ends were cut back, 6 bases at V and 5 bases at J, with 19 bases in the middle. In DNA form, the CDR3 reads TGTGCCAGCAGTCGTTTAGGAGGGATGGGGGAGACCCAGTACTTC. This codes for CASSRLGGMGETQYF.

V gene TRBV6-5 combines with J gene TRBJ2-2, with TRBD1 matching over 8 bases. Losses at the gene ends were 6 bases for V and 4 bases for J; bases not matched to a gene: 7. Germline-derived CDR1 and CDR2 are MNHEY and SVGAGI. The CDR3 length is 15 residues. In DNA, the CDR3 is TGTGCCAGCAGACTGGACAGGGTTATCACCGGGGAGCTGTTTTTT. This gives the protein CASRLDRVITGELFF.

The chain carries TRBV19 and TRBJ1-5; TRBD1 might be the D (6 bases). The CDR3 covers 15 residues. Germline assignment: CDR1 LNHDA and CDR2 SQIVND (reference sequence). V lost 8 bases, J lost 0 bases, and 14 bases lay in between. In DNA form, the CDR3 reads TGTGCCAGTGGGCAGGGGATCTATAGCAATCAGCCCCAGCATTTT. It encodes CASGQGIYSNQPQHF.

The CDR3 DNA is TGTGCCAGCAGCTTAGCGGGGGGGGATGAGCAGTTCTTC. This encodes CASSLAGGDEQFF. V gene TRBV6-5 combines with J gene TRBJ2-1, with 11 bases matching TRBD2. The CDR3 covers 13 residues. Germline V lookup: CDR1 MNHEY, CDR2 SVGAGI. Trimming took 6 bases from V and 8 from J; bases not matched to a gene: 3.

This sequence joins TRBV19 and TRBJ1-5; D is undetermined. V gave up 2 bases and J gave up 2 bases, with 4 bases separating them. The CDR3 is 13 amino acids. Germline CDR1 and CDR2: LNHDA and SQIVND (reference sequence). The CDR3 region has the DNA TGTGCCAGTAGTATACCGGGCAATCAGCCCCAGCATTTT. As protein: CASSIPGNQPQHF.

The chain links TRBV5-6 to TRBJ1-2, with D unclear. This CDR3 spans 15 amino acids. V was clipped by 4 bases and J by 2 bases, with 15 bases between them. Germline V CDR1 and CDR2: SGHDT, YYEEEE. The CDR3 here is CASSREGLINYGYTF. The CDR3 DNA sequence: TGTGCCAGCAGCCGGGAAGGACTTATCAACTATGGCTACACCTTC. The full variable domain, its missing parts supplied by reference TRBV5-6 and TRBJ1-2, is DAGVTQSPTHLIKTRGQQVTLRCSPKSGHDTVSWYQQALGQGPQFIFQYYEEEERQRGNFPDRFSGHQFPNYSSELNVNALLLGDSALYLCASSREGLINYGYTFGSGTRLTVV.

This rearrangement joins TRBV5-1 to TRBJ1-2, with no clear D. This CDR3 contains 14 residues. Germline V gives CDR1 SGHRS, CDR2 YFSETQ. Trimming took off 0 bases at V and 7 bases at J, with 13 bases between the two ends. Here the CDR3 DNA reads TGCGCCAGCAGCTTGGAGGGAGATCTGGGTGGCTACACCTTC. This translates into CASSLEGDLGGYTF.

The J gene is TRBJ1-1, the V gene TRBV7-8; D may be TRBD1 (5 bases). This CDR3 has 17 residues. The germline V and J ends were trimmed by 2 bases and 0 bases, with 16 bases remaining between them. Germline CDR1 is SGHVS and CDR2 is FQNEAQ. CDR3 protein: CASSLSTGGLVNTEAFF. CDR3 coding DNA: TGTGCCAGCAGCTTAAGTACGGGGGGTTTGGTGAACACTGAAGCTTTCTTT. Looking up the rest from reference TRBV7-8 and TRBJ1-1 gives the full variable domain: GAGVSQSPRYKVAKRGQDVALRCDPISGHVSLFWYQQALGQGPEFLTYFQNEAQLDKSGLPSDRFFAERPEGSVSTLKIQRTQQEDSAVYLCASSLSTGGLVNTEAFFGQGTRLTVV.

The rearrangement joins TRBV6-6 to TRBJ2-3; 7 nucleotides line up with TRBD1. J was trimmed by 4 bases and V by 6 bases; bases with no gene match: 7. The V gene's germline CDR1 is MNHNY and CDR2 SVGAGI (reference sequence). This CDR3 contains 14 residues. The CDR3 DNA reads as TGTGCCAGCAGCCGCGGGCAGGGGGCAGATACGCAGTATTTT. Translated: CASSRGQGADTQYF.